This entry describes one T cell receptor beta chain. Per the original data handling: Amplified reference gene primers provided the basis for estimating nucleated cell counts. The table came from immunoSEQ multiplex PCR; TCRdb's copy has only in-frame clones and leaves some out. The V and J calls and clone size were taken over from that table, and D and trimming were inferred from the DNA. The table records 250,000 to 300,000 clones, approximately 86% of them present only once. The sample is drawn from a study of blood T cell repertoires in COVID-19. Study-level background: Researchers got acute and convalescent COVID-19 samples from the United States, Italy and Spain. Sources were T cells, B-cell-depleted T cells, or PBMCs; the material itself was cDNA or gDNA.

The CDR3 runs to 14 residues. Trimming took off 0 bases at V and 9 bases at J, with 14 bases between the two ends. Germline values: CDR1 MNHEY, CDR2 SVGAGI. The gene calls are TRBV6-5 and TRBJ1-2, with D tentatively TRBD1 (6 bases). What was sequenced was peripheral blood. This TCR derives from a woman between 18 and 30 years old with acute or convalescent COVID-19. The CDR3 reads CASSYSSQGRSYTF. DNA of the CDR3: TGTGCCAGCAGTTACTCGAGTCAGGGGAGAAGCTACACCTTC.